The 18 T cell receptor beta chains listed next were all sequenced from one sample in a study of vaccination and CD4 T cells after COVID-19. Via MiXCR, TCRdb re-called the PCR reads, giving one row per CDR3 protein. The sample comprises fewer than 30,000 distinct CDR3 sequences, roughly 51% of which are singletons, and 0.85% to 1.2% rests with the top ten. Specimen: CD4+ T cells from blood, collected before SARS-CoV-2 vaccination. These receptors all come from a human donor who had recovered from COVID-19.

The chain employs TRBV5-6 and TRBJ2-7; D uncertain. V lost 4 bases to trimming and J lost 5 bases, with 13 bases between them. The CDR3 contains 13 residues. CDR1 and CDR2 from the germline V gene are SGHDT and YYEEEE. CDR3 nucleotides: TGTGCCAGCAGCCTGGCCCGCCGGAACGAGCAGTACTTC. Protein: CASSLARRNEQYF.

This clonotype appeared a few times. The chain carries TRBV20-1 and TRBJ2-7; 9 bases are a match to TRBD1. The CDR3 length is 13 residues. Germline V gives CDR1 DFQATT, CDR2 SNEGSKA (reference sequence). V lost 6 bases, J lost 2 bases, and 5 bases stayed unmatched. CDR3 amino acids: CSAGQGITYEQYF. CDR3 DNA: TGCAGTGCAGGACAGGGGATTACCTACGAGCAGTACTTC.

This clonotype was observed a few times. CDR3 bases: TGCGCCAGCACTCGAGCGGGAGGGCCCCCAGATACGCAGTATTTT. This gives the protein CASTRAGGPPDTQYF. V usage is TRBV5-1 and J usage is TRBJ2-3, with 10 bases fitting TRBD2. V shed 6 bases and J 4 bases; nucleotides not matched to a gene: 8. The CDR3 is made up of 15 amino acids. Germline V gene sequence: CDR1 SGHRS, CDR2 YFSETQ.

This clonotype was counted between two and nine times. CDR3: CASTRRTPPQGSLSGNTIYF. In DNA, the CDR3 is TGTGCCAGCACCCGCAGAACCCCCCCGCAGGGCAGCCTCTCTGGAAACACCATATATTTT. The V call is TRBV6-1, the J call TRBJ1-3; D perhaps matches TRBD1 (5 bases). Trimming removed 7 bases at V and 0 bases at J, with 28 bases between. The CDR3 has 20 residues. CDR1 MNHNS and CDR2 SASEGT come from the germline V gene.

V usage is TRBV20-1 and J usage is TRBJ1-1; D is unclear. There are 13 residues in the CDR3. V was trimmed by 3 bases and J by 1 base, leaving 9 bases between them. Germline CDR1 is DFQATT and CDR2 is SNEGSKA (reference sequence). The CDR3 DNA is TGCAGTGCTAGGTCTGGAGCGAACACTGAAGCTTTCTTT. This sequence encodes CSARSGANTEAFF.

In the case of this clonotype: This CDR3 fails to terminate in the conserved phenylalanine or tryptophan, so it likely reflects a read error. V gene TRBV28 combines with J gene TRBJ1-1, with D uncertain. CDR1 and CDR2 (germline): MDHEN, SYDVKM. The CDR3 has 15 residues. Trimming shortened V by 6 bases and J by 3 bases, and 17 bases separated the two germline ends. CDR3 residues: CASSLTGRRDTEAFL. In DNA form, the CDR3 reads TGTGCCAGCAGCCTTACCGGGAGAAGGGACACTGAAGCTTTCTTA.

This rearrangement joins TRBV5-1 to TRBJ1-2; tentatively, D is TRBD1 (6 bases). With 1 base removed from V and 1 base from J, the gap between germline ends came to 8 bases. CDR1 is SGHRS and CDR2 is YFSETQ in the germline V gene. There are 14 residues in the CDR3. CDR3 amino acids: CASSLNRDNYGYTF. The DNA for the CDR3 is TGCGCCAGCAGCTTGAACAGGGATAACTATGGCTACACCTTC.

This clonotype was observed a few times. This chain links TRBV6-2 or TRBV6-3 with TRBJ2-4, with a weak D call TRBD2 (6 bases). This CDR3 has 15 residues. V was clipped by 5 bases and J by 1 base, with 12 bases between them. Germline CDR1 reads MNHEY; CDR2 reads SVGEGT. The CDR3 sequence is CASSRDFGAKNIQYF. DNA of the CDR3: TGTGCCAGCAGTCGGGACTTCGGGGCCAAAAACATTCAGTACTTC.

The chain uses TRBV28 and TRBJ1-2; D perhaps matches TRBD1 (5 bases). The V end lost 7 bases, the J end lost 6 bases, and 21 bases lay between the germline ends. There are 15 residues in the CDR3. The germline gives CDR1 MDHEN, CDR2 SYDVKM. The CDR3 DNA reads TGTGCCAGCACCCGAGGAGGGGCAGCAGGCAATGGCTACACCTTC. Translating gives CASTRGGAAGNGYTF.

This clonotype came up a few times. The V gene is TRBV19, the J gene TRBJ1-6; no firm D call. V dropped 3 bases and J dropped 2 bases, with 5 bases sitting between them. The germline V gene has CDR1 LNHDA and CDR2 SQIVND (reference sequence). The CDR3 extends over 14 amino acids. The CDR3 spells CASSIGTYNSPLHF. CDR3 nucleotides: TGTGCCAGTAGTATTGGCACCTATAATTCACCCCTCCACTTT.

This chain uses TRBV12-3 or TRBV12-4 with TRBJ2-3; 11 bases map to TRBD2. V shed 5 bases, J shed 3 bases, and the junction held 7 bases outside the gene matches. This CDR3 region has 16 residues. For the CDR3, the DNA is TGTGCCAGCAGTACAATAGCGGGAGGGCTTACAGATACGCAGTATTTT. It translates to CASSTIAGGLTDTQYF.

J is TRBJ2-7 and V is TRBV4-2; 10 bases are shared with TRBD2. The J segment lost 0 bases and the V segment lost 3 bases, leaving 5 bases of the junction unmatched. The germline V gene has CDR1 LGHNA and CDR2 YNFKEQ. The CDR3 length is 16 residues. CDR3 bases: TGTGCCAGCAGCCATCCCAGCGGGAGGGCCTCCTACGAGCAGTACTTC. Protein product: CASSHPSGRASYEQYF.

This sequence joins TRBV28 and TRBJ1-2; D is uncertain. Looked up from germline, CDR1 is MDHEN and CDR2 is SYDVKM. CDR3 length: 15 residues. Trimming removed 6 bases at V and 1 base at J, with 15 bases between. The chain's CDR3 is CASSPGSVFNYGYTF. CDR3 DNA: TGTGCCAGCAGCCCCGGGTCCGTCTTTAACTATGGCTACACCTTC.

The V gene is TRBV19, the J gene TRBJ2-1; D remains unclear. Germline V gives CDR1 LNHDA, CDR2 SQIVND (reference sequence). This CDR3 comprises 12 residues. V dropped 3 bases and J dropped 7 bases, with 7 bases sitting between them. In DNA form, the CDR3 reads TGTGCCAGTAGTATGTCCGGTAATGAGCAGTTCTTC. Residues: CASSMSGNEQFF. The full variable domain, in which reference TRBV19 and TRBJ2-1 provide the parts outside the CDR3, is DGGITQSPKYLFRKEGQNVTLSCEQNLNHDAMYWYRQDPGQGLRLIYYSQIVNDFQKGDIAEGYSVSREKKESFPLTVTSAQKNPTAFYLCASSMSGNEQFFGPGTRLTVL.

The V call is TRBV6-5, the J call TRBJ2-1; D gene unclear. Trimming took 4 bases from V and 4 from J, leaving 5 bases between them. Germline CDR1 MNHEY, CDR2 SVGAGI. The CDR3 extends over 12 amino acids. CDR3 loop: CASSSQYNEQFF. The CDR3 nucleotides are TGTGCCAGCAGTTCACAGTACAATGAGCAGTTCTTC.

This clonotype was counted only a few times. V gene TRBV27 combines with J gene TRBJ2-5; 14 nucleotides align to TRBD2. This CDR3 is 16 amino acids long. The germline CDR1 and CDR2 sequences are MNHEY and SMNVEV (reference sequence). V was pared by 2 bases and J by 5 bases, with 4 bases of the junction left unmatched. DNA for the CDR3: TGTGCCAGCAGTTTAGGACTAGCGGGAGGAATCGAGACCCAGTACTTC. Its translation is CASSLGLAGGIETQYF.

This clonotype came up a few times. V and J are TRBV24-1 and TRBJ2-5, with D maybe TRBD2 (5 bases). CDR1 KGHDR and CDR2 SFDVKD come from the germline V gene. The CDR3 is 15 amino acids. V was trimmed by 0 bases and J by 2 bases, leaving 9 bases between them. Here the CDR3 reads CATSDLPRGQETQYF. The CDR3 DNA sequence: TGTGCCACCAGTGATTTGCCGAGAGGGCAAGAGACCCAGTACTTC.

The chain is built from TRBV27 and TRBJ2-6; D is unresolved. The CDR3 extends over 13 amino acids. V was cut by 6 bases and J by 4 bases, with 7 bases left in between. Per the germline V gene, CDR1 is MNHEY and CDR2 is SMNVEV (reference sequence). CDR3: CASRLGGANVLTF. The CDR3 bases are TGTGCCAGCAGGCTAGGAGGGGCCAACGTCCTGACTTTC.